The rows below give T cell receptor beta chains drawn from one sample of a study of OX40 agonist ivuxolimab in advanced cancers. Produced via immunoSEQ multiplex PCR; TCRdb's table is partial and in-frame only. The repertoire holds tens of thousands of clones, with 60% to 80% as singletons. The input for sequencing was CD4+ or CD8+ T cells sorted from blood, taken in a trial of the OX40 agonist ivuxolimab. The receptors derive from an adult with an advanced solid tumor such as melanoma, head and neck, liver or kidney cancer. The CDR3 runs from the conserved cysteine through the conserved F or W. The D gene is left open where the match is weak. Clone size, where shown, is once, few, many, or a class for clones that have expanded.

size | J | D | V | DNA | CDR3
- | TRBJ2-3 | TRBD2 | TRBV7-3 | TGTGCCAGCAGCTTGGGACTAGCAGATACGCAGTATTTT | CASSLGLADTQYF
- | TRBJ2-7 | - | TRBV19 | TGTGCCAGTTTCAACCGGGTAACAGCTCGGCAAAAAGAAACCTCATACGAGCAGTACTTC | CASFNRVTARQKETSYEQYF
- | TRBJ2-2 | TRBD1 | TRBV5-6 | TGTGCCAGCAGCCCTGGGACAGGGGGTGGCACCGGGGAGCTGTTTTTT | CASSPGTGGGTGELFF
- | TRBJ1-1 | - | TRBV6-5 | TGTGCCAGCAGTGAATCCAGGGTAAACACTGAAGCTTTCTTT | CASSESRVNTEAFF
- | TRBJ2-1 | - | TRBV7-9 | TGTGCCAGCAGCTTATTAGGGTTGAATGAGCAGTTCTTC | CASSLLGLNEQFF
- | TRBJ1-1 | - | TRBV18 | TGTGCCAGCTCACCGGGGTTGAACACTGAAGCTTTCTTT | CASSPGLNTEAFF
- | TRBJ1-2 | - | TRBV19 | TGTGCCAGTCGCATAGGGGACCTAATTCGTGGCTATGGCTACACCTTC | CASRIGDLIRGYGYTF
- | TRBJ2-5 | - | TRBV2 | TGTGCCAGCAGTGAATGGCACTCGCAAGAGACCCAGTACTTC | CASSEWHSQETQYF
- | TRBJ1-2 | - | TRBV11-1 | TGTGCCAGCAGCTTAATACGTACCGAGCCGAATGGCTACACCTTC | CASSLIRTEPNGYTF
once | TRBJ2-6 | TRBD1 | TRBV5-4 | TGTGCCAGCAGCTCCCGAGGGGGCGGAAGCTCTGGGGCCAACGTCCTGACTTTC | CASSSRGGGSSGANVLTF
- | TRBJ1-5 | - | TRBV27 | TGTGCCAGCAGTTTAGGATACAGGGGCAATCAGCCCCAGCATTTT | CASSLGYRGNQPQHF
- | TRBJ2-3 | - | TRBV9 | TGTGCCAGCAGCGTAGTTGCAGATACGCAGTATTTT | CASSVVADTQYF